Listed here is a single T cell receptor beta chain. Germline is not matched at one junction end, which may reflect a read error. The sample originates from a study of T cell repertoires in cytomegalovirus infection. Looking at the study overall: Matching HLA type and CMV infection were both indicated by public TCR beta signatures.

The CDR3 has 16 amino acids. TCRdb fed the reads into MiXCR, producing one record per CDR3 protein. The sample holds under 850,000 distinct CDR3 sequences, 35% seen once. The receptor comes from a human donor in good health (CMV status not recorded). Some clones in this sample may be carry-over from other donors' samples. Material: PBMCs. The chain couples TRBV12-3 or TRBV12-4 to TRBJ2-7; TRBD2 matches 14 bases. The CDR3 DNA sequence: TGTGCCAGCATTTTCCGGACTAGCGGGGGGTCCTACGAGCCGTACTTC. It is translated as CASIFRTSGGSYEPYF.